This entry lists 26 T cell receptor beta chains sequenced from one sample in a study of T-cell memory formation after mild COVID-19. TCRdb re-called the 5' RACE reads through MiXCR, storing one row per CDR3 protein. The sample shows roughly 130,000 distinct CDR3 sequences, about a sixth of them seen only once. The sample was PBMCs or a T cell subset sorted from them (not recorded which). Receptors were obtained from an adult woman who had mild COVID-19 (a few samples of this study predate the infection). Cell type and time point are not known.

The table lists this clonotype with a few counts. The rearrangement joins TRBV12-3 or TRBV12-4 to TRBJ1-1; 7 bases align to TRBD1. This CDR3 spans 14 amino acids. The V segment lost 7 bases and the J segment 5 bases; nucleotides outside the gene matches: 10. CDR3 region: CASILIGGSTEAFF. CDR3 sequence (DNA): TGTGCCAGCATACTTATAGGGGGCAGTACTGAAGCTTTCTTT.

This clonotype was seen a few times. The rearrangement joins TRBV7-9 to TRBJ2-7, with TRBD1 identical over 8 bases. This CDR3 is built from 15 residues. Germline CDR1 SEHNR, CDR2 FQNEAQ (reference sequence). J lost 1 base, V lost 5 bases, and 7 bases had no gene match. The CDR3 DNA is TGTGCCAGCAGCAAGGACAGGGCGGCATCCTACGAGCAGTACTTC. Translated, it gives CASSKDRAASYEQYF.

This clonotype was counted once. The J gene is TRBJ1-3, the V gene TRBV12-3 or TRBV12-4; D possibly corresponds to TRBD1 (5 bases). The CDR3 contains 14 residues. The V and J ends lost 10 bases and 0 bases respectively, with 13 bases between them. DNA for the CDR3: TGTGCCACCCTGGGTGGGACCTCTGGAAACACCATATATTTT. Translated: CATLGGTSGNTIYF.

This clonotype has only a few counts. The chain links TRBV7-2 to TRBJ2-7; 7 bases agree with TRBD2. The CDR3 is made up of 14 amino acids. CDR1 SGHTA and CDR2 FQGNSA come from the germline V gene. Germline trimming cut 5 bases from V and 2 bases from J; bases unmatched to any gene: 6. CDR3 amino acids: CASSTLAATYEQYF. The CDR3 nucleotides read TGTGCCAGCAGCACCCTAGCGGCGACCTACGAGCAGTACTTC.

A remark on this clonotype: Sequence at one end of the junction differs from germline and may be a read error. The rearrangement links TRBV7-7 to TRBJ2-1, with a possible D match to TRBD1 (5 bases). The length of the CDR3 is 14 residues. CDR1 and CDR2 from the germline V gene are SSHAT and FNYEAQ (reference sequence). The CDR3 protein is CASSLGRQGDEQFF. CDR3 nucleotides: TGTGCTAGCAGCTTAGGAAGGCAGGGCGATGAGCAGTTCTTC. The variable domain in full, with the rest retrieved from reference TRBV7-7 and TRBJ2-1, is GAGVSQSPRYKVTKRGQDVTLRCDPISSHATLYWYQQALGQGPEFLTYFNYEAQPDKSGLPSDRFSAERPEGSISTLTIQRTEQRDSAMYRCASSLGRQGDEQFFGPGTRLTVL.

This clonotype appeared many times. This chain uses TRBV5-1 with TRBJ2-7; no clear D gene. Germline assignment: CDR1 SGHRS and CDR2 YFSETQ. Between the trimmed V and J ends, which lost 4 bases and 1 base, there was a span of 9 bases. The CDR3 consists of 13 residues. CDR3 region: CASSPPESYEQYF. CDR3 bases: TGCGCCAGCAGCCCACCTGAGTCCTACGAGCAGTACTTC.

The J gene is TRBJ2-1, the V gene TRBV11-3; 10 bases are shared with TRBD2. V lost 4 bases to trimming and J lost 8 bases; unmatched junction nucleotides: 14. Germline V lookup: CDR1 SGHNT, CDR2 YENEEA. There are 17 residues in the CDR3. In nucleotides, the CDR3 is TGTGCCAGCAGCTCTAGGGTATTAGCGGGAGGAGGTCATGAGCAGTTCTTC. As protein: CASSSRVLAGGGHEQFF.

The rearrangement joins TRBV18 to TRBJ1-1; no definite D call. This CDR3 has 12 amino acids. Trimming removed 4 bases at V and 1 base at J, with 4 bases between. The V gene's germline CDR1 is KGHSH and CDR2 LQKENI. The chain's CDR3 is CASSRQNTEAFF. The CDR3 nucleotides read TGTGCCAGCTCACGACAGAACACTGAAGCTTTCTTT.

The CDR3 spells CATRRRTTDTQYF. The CDR3 DNA follows: TGTGCCACCCGACGCCGCACCACAGATACGCAGTATTTT. This chain links TRBV6-7 with TRBJ2-3; D is uncertain. TRBV6-7 is an ORF, and what it does is uncertain. This CDR3 spans 13 amino acids. V lost 10 bases and J 2 bases, leaving 13 bases between the germline ends.

This chain uses TRBV7-9 with TRBJ2-1; 7 bases match TRBD1. This CDR3 region has 14 residues. Germline CDR1 SEHNR, CDR2 FQNEAQ (reference sequence). The ends lost 8 bases at V and 3 bases at J; junction bases unmatched: 7. The CDR3 DNA follows: TGTGCCAGCGGTAGGGCAGGGGGCTACAATGAGCAGTTCTTC. It translates to CASGRAGGYNEQFF.

The chain uses TRBV10-3 and TRBJ1-2; D may be TRBD1 (5 bases). CDR3 length equals 14 residues. CDR1 and CDR2 from the germline V gene are ENHRY and SYGVKD. The V and J ends lost 1 base and 6 bases respectively, with 12 bases between them. CDR3: CAISELQAIDGYTF. The DNA for the CDR3 is TGTGCCATCAGTGAGTTACAGGCCATCGATGGCTACACCTTC.

The genes are TRBV12-3 or TRBV12-4 and TRBJ2-1, with D possibly being TRBD1 (6 bases). This CDR3 is 12 amino acids long. Trimming shortened V by 6 bases and J by 6 bases, and 9 bases separated the two germline ends. The CDR3 reads CASSPDSNEQFF. CDR3 in DNA: TGTGCCAGCAGCCCGGACAGCAATGAGCAGTTCTTC.

This chain uses TRBV6-4 with TRBJ2-1, with 7 nucleotides matching TRBD2. The junction had 30 bases not matched to a gene; V was cut back by 3 bases and J by 4 bases. CDR1 is MRHNA, CDR2 SNTAGT, per germline. This CDR3 region has 23 residues. Written as DNA, the CDR3 is TGTGCCAGCAGTGAAGGGCTTTCTAGCGGAGGCTCGAGGGCCTGGCCAAGGTACAATGAGCAGTTCTTC. Residues: CASSEGLSSGGSRAWPRYNEQFF.

The table lists this clonotype with a few counts. This chain links TRBV7-9 with TRBJ1-1; D unresolved. V gave up 1 base and J gave up 1 base, with 10 bases separating them. Germline V gene sequence: CDR1 SEHNR, CDR2 FQNEAQ (reference sequence). The CDR3 has 15 residues. The CDR3 region is CASSLGVGPNTEAFF. CDR3 DNA sequence: TGTGCCAGCAGCTTAGGGGTAGGACCGAACACTGAAGCTTTCTTT. Full variable domain (missing parts from reference TRBV7-9 and TRBJ1-1): DTGVSQNPRHKITKRGQNVTFRCDPISEHNRLYWYRQTLGQGPEFLTYFQNEAQLEKSRLLSDRFSAERPKGSFSTLEIQRTEQGDSAMYLCASSLGVGPNTEAFFGQGTRLTVV.

This clonotype was picked up a small number of times. This chain's CDR3 is CASSLETDTQYF. For the CDR3, the DNA is TGCGCCAGCAGCTTGGAGACAGATACGCAGTATTTT. This chain joins TRBV5-1 and TRBJ2-3; D is unresolved. From germline, CDR1 is SGHRS and CDR2 YFSETQ. The CDR3 sequence is 12 residues long. V was cut by 0 bases and J by 3 bases, with 2 bases left in between.

This clonotype has just one count. The CDR3 DNA reads TGTGCCAGCAGCAGACGGGACAGGGGGCATGGCTACACCTTC. It is translated as CASSRRDRGHGYTF. The chain has TRBV7-8 and TRBJ1-2; 12 nucleotides line up with TRBD1. With 5 bases clipped from V and 6 bases from J, the junction kept 4 bases outside the gene matches. Germline CDR1 is SGHVS and CDR2 is FQNEAQ. This CDR3 is 14 amino acids long.

The chain links TRBV5-1 to TRBJ1-1; 7 nucleotides align to TRBD1. V was clipped by 1 base and J by 3 bases; unmatched bases: 3. CDR3 size: 14 residues. The V gene's germline CDR1 is SGHRS and CDR2 YFSETQ. CDR3 in amino acids: CASSLRQGHTEAFF. In DNA, the CDR3 is TGCGCCAGCAGCTTGAGACAGGGTCACACTGAAGCTTTCTTT.

This clonotype was detected only a few times. The chain has TRBV13 and TRBJ2-5, with D hard to call. CDR1 and CDR2 from the germline V gene are PRHDT and FYEKMQ (reference sequence). Between the trimmed V and J ends, which lost 5 bases and 0 bases, there was a span of 13 bases. The CDR3 is 15 amino acids. The CDR3: CASSGTDGDQETQYF. CDR3 bases: TGTGCCAGCAGCGGAACGGATGGGGACCAAGAGACCCAGTACTTC.

This sequence joins TRBV6-5 and TRBJ2-5; possibly TRBD1 or TRBD2 for D (6 bases each). V was cut by 5 bases and J by 11 bases, with 24 bases left in between. Looked up from germline, CDR1 is MNHEY and CDR2 is SVGAGI. The CDR3 runs 15 residues. Here the CDR3 DNA reads TGTGCCAGCAGTGCCCGGGACACGGGGGTGTTTGAGCAGTACTTC. Translating it yields CASSARDTGVFEQYF.

This clonotype was seen more than once but under ten times. The chain recombines TRBV19 with TRBJ2-3; 9 nucleotides agree with TRBD2. Germline V gene lookup returns CDR1 LNHDA and CDR2 SQIVND (reference sequence). Germline trimming cut 7 bases from V and 1 base from J; bases unmatched to any gene: 6. This CDR3 has 15 amino acids. CDR3 nucleotides: TGTGCCAGTACCAGAAGCGGGGGGCGCACAGATACGCAGTATTTT. Its protein product is CASTRSGGRTDTQYF.

Only a few counts were recorded for this clonotype. This sequence joins TRBV6-5 and TRBJ1-1, with TRBD1 as a possible D gene (5 bases). V dropped 7 bases and J dropped 1 base, with 13 bases sitting between them. The CDR3 has 14 residues. Germline V gene sequence: CDR1 MNHEY, CDR2 SVGAGI. This CDR3 is CASTQGWGNTEAFF. The CDR3 DNA reads as TGTGCCAGCACCCAGGGTTGGGGGAACACTGAAGCTTTCTTT.

This clonotype turned up a few times. The chain is built from TRBV7-9 and TRBJ2-5; 10 bases agree with TRBD1. CDR1 and CDR2 from the germline V gene are SEHNR and FQNEAQ (reference sequence). V shed 5 bases and J 1 base; nucleotides not matched to a gene: 7. This CDR3 is 16 amino acids long. The CDR3 DNA reads as TGTGCCAGCAGCCCACGGACAGGGGGTAGCCAAGAGACCCAGTACTTC. Its translation is CASSPRTGGSQETQYF. Looking up the rest from reference TRBV7-9 and TRBJ2-5 gives the full variable domain: DTGVSQNPRHKITKRGQNVTFRCDPISEHNRLYWYRQTLGQGPEFLTYFQNEAQLEKSRLLSDRFSAERPKGSFSTLEIQRTEQGDSAMYLCASSPRTGGSQETQYFGPGTRLLVL.

V usage is TRBV4-2 and J usage is TRBJ2-1, with 7 positions matching TRBD2. The CDR3 is made up of 15 amino acids. J lost 5 bases, V lost 2 bases, and 6 bases had no gene match. Germline values: CDR1 LGHNA, CDR2 YNFKEQ. The CDR3, as DNA: TGTGCCAGCAGCCAACCATCTAGCGGCCACAATGAGCAGTTCTTC. This gives the protein CASSQPSSGHNEQFF.

This clonotype was observed a handful of times. The chain couples TRBV30 to TRBJ1-1; 7 bases map to TRBD1. Germline assignment: CDR1 GTSNPN and CDR2 SVGIG (reference sequence). CDR3 length equals 13 residues. With 3 bases clipped from V and 1 base from J, the junction kept 2 bases outside the gene matches. This CDR3 reads CAWRRTGNTEAFF. In nucleotides, the CDR3 is TGTGCCTGGAGGAGGACAGGGAACACTGAAGCTTTCTTT.

In this sample, this clonotype turned up a few times. This chain uses TRBV11-2 with TRBJ2-4; tentatively, D is TRBD1 or TRBD2 (6 bases each). The CDR3 contains 17 residues. In germline, CDR1 is SGHAT, CDR2 FQNNGV. Between the trimmed V and J ends, which lost 0 bases and 0 bases, there was a span of 12 bases. As DNA, the CDR3 is TGTGCCAGCAGCTTAGACGGGGGCTCCCTAGCCAAAAACATTCAGTACTTC. This codes for CASSLDGGSLAKNIQYF.

The rearrangement joins TRBV18 to TRBJ1-1; the D is unclear. V lost 5 bases and J 1 base, leaving 11 bases between the germline ends. CDR3 size: 14 residues. CDR1 is KGHSH and CDR2 is LQKENI in the germline V gene. CDR3 protein: CASSYGTTNTEAFF. As DNA, the CDR3 is TGTGCCAGCTCATATGGCACGACGAACACTGAAGCTTTCTTT.